The sequence of this TCR beta chain was determined in a study of shared clonotypes between healthy human individuals. Comment on this clone: Its antigen is undetermined. Different DNA sequences within this sample yield the same CDR3.

Study-wide results and limits: A few donors had roughly 5.2% of their naive CD4 clonotypes in common.

Trimming shortened V by 3 bases and J by 2 bases, and 10 bases separated the two germline ends. The CDR3 sequence is 14 residues long. Germline CDR1 SGHTA, CDR2 FQGNSA. The method was immunoSEQ multiplex PCR; TCRdb's version includes in-frame clones alone and lacks a portion of them. The profile covers around 990,000 clones, with 70% to 85% appearing a single time and over 0.8% taken by the ten largest. The rearrangement joins TRBV7-2 to TRBJ1-1; perhaps TRBD1 as D (5 bases). Sequencing used memory CD4+ T cells from PBMCs. Subset given: CD45RA-negative fraction. The TCR sequence derives from a man between 18 and 35 years old in good health. Some clones in this sample may be carry-over from other donors' samples. CDR3 sequence (DNA): TGTGCCAGCAGCTTTAGGGGAGGAAACACTGAAGCTTTCTTT. This codes for CASSFRGGNTEAFF.